The entry below describes one TCR beta chain. Its matching antigen is unknown. Trimming took off 0 bases at V and 7 bases at J, with 12 bases between the two ends. The CDR3 totals 15 residues. Per the germline V gene, CDR1 is MNHEY and CDR2 is SVGAGI. This entry belongs to a study of T cell responses to AZD1222 COVID-19 vaccine. Study-level points and caveats: Donors in the cohort were predominantly white British and more often female, and clonal diversity was possibly underestimated.

Produced via immunoSEQ multiplex PCR; TCRdb's table is partial and in-frame only. The sample contains around 120,000 clones, 85% to 90% of which appear only once. The V gene is TRBV6-5, the J gene TRBJ1-4, with D hard to call. This TCR derives from an adult in good health. Sequenced material: peripheral blood, taken on day 0 of AZD1222 vaccination. The CDR3 region is CASSYSSGNGEKLFF. DNA of the CDR3: TGTGCCAGCAGTTACTCCTCAGGAAATGGTGAAAAACTGTTTTTT.